The present T cell receptor beta chain was sequenced within a study of T cells in localized non-small cell lung cancer. General observations from the study: Appearances in adjacent lung were noted for a median about 60 of the top 100 tumor clones. Sequencing covered just one tumor region, so heterogeneity cannot be ruled out.

The ends were cut back, 1 base at V and 5 bases at J, with 10 bases in the middle. CDR3 length equals 13 residues. The germline V gene encodes CDR1 SGHRS and CDR2 YFSETQ. For this clone: What it binds is not known.

Here immunoSEQ multiplex PCR was the method, and the copy in TCRdb shows in-frame clones only, minus some. The table has approximately 31,000 clones, about nine tenths seen once; the top ten hold roughly 17%. The specimen comprised peripheral blood mononuclear cells, sampled before any cancer treatment. The chain has TRBV5-1 and TRBJ2-7; a possible D gene is TRBD1 (7 bases). This TCR came from a man aged 40 to 75 with stage III lung adenocarcinoma. The CDR3 DNA reads TGCGCCAGCAGCTTGCAGGGGGGTGACGAGCAGTACTTC. It is translated as CASSLQGGDEQYF. The full variable domain, rest sourced from reference TRBV5-1 and TRBJ2-7, is KAGVTQTPRYLIKTRGQQVTLSCSPISGHRSVSWYQQTPGQGLQFLFEYFSETQRNKGNFPGRFSGRQFSNSRSEMNVSTLELGDSALYLCASSLQGGDEQYFGPGTRLTVT.